These 10 T cell receptor beta chains were all obtained from the same sample, sequenced in a study of cytomegalovirus exposure and HLA in healthy donors. Primers for the PCR totalled 60 Vbeta and 13 Jbeta. Assay: immunoSEQ multiplex PCR; the TCRdb copy retains only in-frame clones and omits some. This table holds some 140,000 clones, about 80% found once. Sequencing was performed on PBMCs. All receptors derive from a male donor in good health and CMV-seropositive.

The chain employs TRBV13 and TRBJ2-7; 8 bases agree with TRBD1. The CDR3 has 16 amino acids. The V and J ends lost 4 bases and 5 bases, in that order; junction bases with no gene match: 13. Germline CDR1 and CDR2: PRHDT and FYEKMQ (reference sequence). CDR3 region: CASSSPGQDFWNEQYF. Written as DNA, the CDR3 is TGTGCCAGCAGCTCTCCGGGACAGGACTTCTGGAACGAGCAGTACTTC.

There are a few counts of this clone. The chain recombines TRBV28 with TRBJ2-5; 12 bases line up with TRBD2. Trimming removed 5 bases from V and 5 bases from J; junction bases left unmatched: 6. Germline CDR1 is MDHEN and CDR2 is SYDVKM. The CDR3 has 15 residues. This chain's CDR3 is CASSPRLAGAETQYF. In DNA, the CDR3 is TGTGCCAGCAGTCCCAGACTAGCGGGAGCGGAGACCCAGTACTTC.

In nucleotides, the CDR3 is TGTGCCAGCAGCTTTCGCGCAGGGTCAAATTCACCCCTCCACTTT. It specifies CASSFRAGSNSPLHF. The V and J genes are TRBV11-2 and TRBJ1-6, with a tentative D call TRBD1 (5 bases). Trimming removed 3 bases at V and 7 bases at J, with 13 bases between. Germline assignment: CDR1 SGHAT and CDR2 FQNNGV. The CDR3 has 15 amino acids.

This clone has a single count. CDR3 DNA sequence: TGCGCCAGCAGCTTGGGGGGGGGCCCCGAGACCCAGTACTTC. This gives the protein CASSLGGGPETQYF. The V and J genes are TRBV5-1 and TRBJ2-5, with D maybe TRBD2 (7 bases). V lost 0 bases, J lost 5 bases, and 11 bases lay in between. The CDR3 is 14 residues long. CDR1 SGHRS and CDR2 YFSETQ come from the germline V gene.

A remark on this clone: The junction shows a germline mismatch at one end, possibly a read error. The chain joins TRBV2 to TRBJ1-1, with a possible D match to TRBD1 (6 bases). Germline V gene data show CDR1 as SNHLY and CDR2 as FYNNEI. The CDR3 extends over 15 amino acids. The CDR3 bases are TGTGCCAGCAAGCATCCGGGGGGCGAGAGGACTGGAGCTTTCTTT. Encoded protein: CASKHPGGERTGAFF.

V usage is TRBV30 and J usage is TRBJ1-2, with D possibly being TRBD1 (6 bases). Germline CDR1 reads GTSNPN; CDR2 reads SVGIG (reference sequence). V dropped 3 bases and J dropped 4 bases, with 9 bases sitting between them. The CDR3 spans 12 residues. The CDR3 bases are TGTGCCTGGAGCAGGGGCCCCTATGGCTACACCTTC. This codes for CAWSRGPYGYTF.

This clone has just one count. The rearrangement links TRBV6-5 to TRBJ1-5; 7 bases match TRBD1. Per germline, CDR1 MNHEY and CDR2 SVGAGI. J was trimmed by 6 bases and V by 4 bases; bases with no gene match: 6. The CDR3 sequence is 14 residues long. The CDR3 spells CASSSRQGGQPQHF. The CDR3 DNA follows: TGTGCCAGCAGTTCCAGACAGGGAGGTCAGCCCCAGCATTTT.

J is TRBJ1-5 and V is TRBV18, with unresolved D. This CDR3 has 15 residues. Germline CDR1 and CDR2: KGHSH and LQKENI. With 2 bases removed from V and 3 bases from J, the gap between germline ends came to 11 bases. The CDR3 region has the DNA TGTGCCAGCTCACCAAGTGGGCACCCCAATCAGCCCCAGCATTTT. It codes for CASSPSGHPNQPQHF.

The chain uses TRBV27 and TRBJ1-3; the D is unclear. V shed 3 bases and J shed 0 bases, with 9 bases lying between them. The germline CDR1 and CDR2 sequences are MNHEY and SMNVEV (reference sequence). The CDR3 totals 15 residues. The CDR3 bases are TGTGCCAGCAGTTTTACCTGGAGCTCTGGAAACACCATATATTTT. Residues: CASSFTWSSGNTIYF.

The chain couples TRBV4-2 to TRBJ2-7, with TRBD2 identical over 11 bases. This CDR3 is 14 amino acids long. V lost 0 bases to trimming and J lost 6 bases; unmatched junction nucleotides: 1. The germline gives CDR1 LGHNA, CDR2 YNFKEQ. The CDR3 loop is CASSQDGTSGEQYF. The CDR3 bases are TGTGCCAGCAGCCAAGATGGGACTAGCGGCGAGCAGTACTTC.